The clone carrying this T cell receptor (beta chain) is classed as medium-sized (0.01 to 0.1%). Antigen unknown. Distinct nucleotide sequences in the sample also encode this CDR3. TCRdb keeps only in-frame clones here, not all; method: immunoSEQ multiplex PCR. The data hold around 13,000 clones, with about two thirds observed a single time. Regarding time point: neoterminal ileum biopsy at postoperative endoscopy, about 6 months after surgery. Adults with ileal or ileocolonic Crohn's disease and an indication for resection were eligible. This sample was taken from a study of T cell repertoires in ileal Crohn's disease. Findings and limits, study-wide: Endoscopic recurrence occurred in every patient whose clonality exceeded 26.8%. Endoscopy was done a median about 6.8 months after surgery.

Germline lookup yields CDR1 SGHAT and CDR2 FQDESV (reference sequence). This CDR3 contains 13 residues. Trimming cost V 4 bases and J 4 bases, with 10 bases left between them. This sequence was found in an adult with Crohn's disease. The material sequenced was ileal tissue. V usage is TRBV11-1 and J usage is TRBJ1-1, with D uncertain. CDR3 DNA sequence: TGTGCCAGCAGCTGGGGTCGGGGCACTGAAGCTTTCTTT. Protein sequence: CASSWGRGTEAFF.